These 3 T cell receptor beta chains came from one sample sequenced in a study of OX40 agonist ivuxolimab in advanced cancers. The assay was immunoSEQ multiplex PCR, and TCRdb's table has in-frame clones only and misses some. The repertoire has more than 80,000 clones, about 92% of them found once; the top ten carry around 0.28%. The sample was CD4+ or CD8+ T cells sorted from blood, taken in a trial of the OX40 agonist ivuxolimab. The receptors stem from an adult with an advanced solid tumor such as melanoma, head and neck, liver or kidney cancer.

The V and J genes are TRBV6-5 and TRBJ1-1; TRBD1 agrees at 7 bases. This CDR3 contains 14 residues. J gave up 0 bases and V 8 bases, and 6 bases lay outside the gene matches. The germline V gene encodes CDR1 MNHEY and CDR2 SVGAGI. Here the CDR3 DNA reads TGTGCCAGCGCATGGGACAGCATGAACACTGAAGCTTTCTTT. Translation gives CASAWDSMNTEAFF.

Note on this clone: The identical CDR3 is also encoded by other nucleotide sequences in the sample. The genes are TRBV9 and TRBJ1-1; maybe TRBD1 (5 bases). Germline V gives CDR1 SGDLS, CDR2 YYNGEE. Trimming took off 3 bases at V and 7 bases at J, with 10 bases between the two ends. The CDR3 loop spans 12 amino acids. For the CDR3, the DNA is TGTGCCAGCAGCGCACTTGACAGTGAAGCTTTCTTT. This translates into CASSALDSEAFF.

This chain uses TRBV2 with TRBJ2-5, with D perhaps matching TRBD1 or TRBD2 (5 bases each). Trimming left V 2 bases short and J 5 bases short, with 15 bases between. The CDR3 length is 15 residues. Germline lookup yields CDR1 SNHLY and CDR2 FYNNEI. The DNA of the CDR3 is TGTGCCAGCAGTGAAATCGGGGCCCGCACCGAGACCCAGTACTTC. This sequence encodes CASSEIGARTETQYF.